The present T cell receptor (beta chain) was sequenced within a study of tumor and adjacent non-tumor tissue in lung cancer (dated by TCRdb to the late 2010s). In terms of the full investigation: The cohort included approximately 13 adenocarcinoma, a couple of squamous cell carcinoma and 1 small cell lung cancer patients. In total, sequencing yielded 100 million to 150 million productive TCRbeta reads, which works out to an average of approximately 4.1 million reads per sample. A few dozen paired specimens, one tumor and one normal lung sample per patient, were profiled by TCRbeta CDR3 sequencing. The approximately 15 enrolled patients, of whom some ten were men and 5 were women, were aged roughly 31 to 80 years and were diagnosed with TNM stage I to III disease. Bulk TCRbeta repertoires were compared between lung tumor tissue and matched distant non-tumor lung tissue obtained from fewer than 18 lung cancer patients. Overall results and qualifications from the work: Tumor tissue showed significantly higher TCR diversity (inverse Simpson) than normal lung tissue, at roughly 390 vs 170 (P = 0.0075, Mann-Whitney U test). In normal lung, the top 100 clones accounted for a significantly larger cumulative share of the repertoire than in tumor tissue. The sequencing platform is not named in the methods, and unique molecular identifiers are not mentioned. Peripheral blood was not sequenced, so blood TCRbeta repertoires in these lung cancer patients were not examined. Younger patients had significantly higher TCR diversity, and higher tumor TCR diversity was associated with shorter overall and disease-free survival. Only roughly 16 patients were in the cohort, and the authors stated that larger samples and more detailed clinical data are needed.

RNA was isolated from bulk unsorted tissue, and RNA quality was assessed with a NanoDrop ND-1000 and an Agilent 2100. All donors had newly diagnosed lung cancer, had not received prior chemotherapy, and were admitted for thoracic surgery in China between August and November 2014. Patients who had received previous radiotherapy or chemotherapy, or who had another concurrent cancer, were excluded from the study. Pieces of surgical tissue measuring roughly 1-2.1 cm3 were kept in RNAlater solution and held at -80 degrees C until needed. Turning to this clonotype: Its antigen is still unknown. This may come from a read error, since a much larger clone is one base off.

From the cysteine up to the phenylalanine, the CDR3 has a length of 14 residues. Kept here is only the CDR3 DNA, which spans 42 bases and is read in frame from base 1. Library preparation employed multiplex PCR. Instrument on record: Illumina HiSeq 2500. Following protocols modified from ARM-PCR, the researchers constructed TCRbeta libraries through three rounds of nested PCR with primers (Table S4). Before sequencing, PCR products of 200-500 bp were cut from the gel and purified using the QIAquick gel extraction kit. Turning to the authors' computational methods: Trimmomatic was used to clean the reads, FLASH was used to merge the reads into complete CDR3 sequences, and MiTCR was used to assign the reads to V(D)J germline segments. VDJtools was used to compute clonal diversity as the inverse Simpson's index. In-frame sequences lacking a premature stop codon were counted as productive reads. TCRdb ran its own pipeline on the public reads, namely fastp trimming at Q25 and MiXCR clone calling, and kept in-frame beta chains. All rows with the same CDR3 protein become a single entry with the most common DNA and genes. TCRdb's processing, not the study's, gives the V and J calls here. The sample table contains tens of thousands of distinct CDR3 sequences; only one count was recorded for approximately 63% of them. The biggest ten clones account for roughly 21% of the sample.

Rearrangement joined TRBV12-3 or TRBV12-4 to TRBJ2-3; the D gene is perhaps TRBD2, on 5 matching bases. Source material: lung tumor tissue. The TCR comes from a man between 50 and 59 years old with non-small cell lung cancer. The CDR3 region: CASSLTRATDTKYF. In nucleotides, the sequence is TGTGCCAGCAGTTTAACGCGGGCTACAGATACGAAGTATTTT.